Listed below are T cell receptor beta chains from one sample, sequenced in a study of CD8+CD57+ T cells in acquired aplastic anemia. TCRdb re-derived calls from the reads in MiXCR, one entry per CDR3 protein. The sample lists roughly 180,000 distinct CDR3 sequences, 64% occurring once. Material for sequencing was sorted CD4+, CD8+, or CD8+CD57+ T cells (not recorded which) from PBMCs. Receptor source: a human donor with severe aplastic anemia or a healthy control (not recorded which). Each CDR3 is given with its conserved first and last residue. The order of the fields is V gene, clone size, D gene, J gene, CDR3 DNA, CDR3 protein. The D gene is left open where the match is weak. Only some rows state a clone size, as once, few, many or a class for expanded clones.

V: TRBV20-1; size: -; D: TRBD2; J: TRBJ2-5; DNA: TGCAGTGCCCGACGGGGGGGTGGCCAGAGAGAGACCCAGTACTTC; CDR3: CSARRGGGQRETQYF
V: TRBV19; size: -; D: -; J: TRBJ1-1; DNA: TGTGCCAGTAGTACGGCCCAGGCGGGCACTGAAGCTTTCTTT; CDR3: CASSTAQAGTEAFF
V: TRBV15; size: -; D: -; J: TRBJ2-7; DNA: TGTGCCACCAGCAGGGGGACATTTGGCTACGAGCAGTACTTC; CDR3: CATSRGTFGYEQYF
V: TRBV7-9; size: -; D: -; J: TRBJ2-2; DNA: TGTGCCAGCAGCCAACCCGGAGCGGGTATCGTTAACACCGGGGAGCTGTTTTTT; CDR3: CASSQPGAGIVNTGELFF
V: TRBV7-9; size: -; D: TRBD1; J: TRBJ1-2; DNA: TGTGCCAGCAGCCGTATGACGCAGGGGGCACAAGGCTACACCTTC; CDR3: CASSRMTQGAQGYTF
V: TRBV10-3; size: -; D: TRBD1; J: TRBJ1-2; DNA: TGTGCCATCAGTGAGGGGGGACAGGGGCTTGGCTATGGCTACACCTTC; CDR3: CAISEGGQGLGYGYTF
V: TRBV9; size: -; D: -; J: TRBJ2-2; DNA: TGTGCCAGCAGCGTAGAGGTCAACACCGGGGAGCTGTTTTTT; CDR3: CASSVEVNTGELFF
V: TRBV5-1; size: -; D: TRBD2; J: TRBJ2-7; DNA: TGCGCCAGCAGCTCACAACCGGGACTAGCGGGAGAATACGAGCAGTACTTC; CDR3: CASSSQPGLAGEYEQYF
V: TRBV2; size: -; D: TRBD2; J: TRBJ2-7; DNA: TGTGCCAGCAGTAACCTAGCGGGAGGTTCCGAGCAGTACTTC; CDR3: CASSNLAGGSEQYF
V: TRBV15; size: few; D: -; J: TRBJ1-2; DNA: TGTGCCACCAGCGCTCGGACAGTCAGCTATGGCTACACCTTC; CDR3: CATSARTVSYGYTF
V: TRBV25-1; size: -; D: -; J: TRBJ1-2; DNA: TGTGCCAGCAGTGAAAGTAGGACAGCCTTACCGAGGGGCTACACCTTC; CDR3: CASSESRTALPRGYTF
V: TRBV20-1; size: many; D: -; J: TRBJ2-1; DNA: TGCAGTGCTCCGACCGTTACCTACAATGAGCAGTTCTTC; CDR3: CSAPTVTYNEQFF
V: TRBV7-9; size: -; D: -; J: TRBJ2-2; DNA: TGTGCCCGAGGGGGATGGAGAGGCGGGGAGCTGTTTTTT; CDR3: CARGGWRGGELFF
V: TRBV4-1; size: -; D: -; J: TRBJ1-6; DNA: TGCGCCAGCAGCCAAGAAGCAACGACGGGACCATATTCACCCCTCCACTTT; CDR3: CASSQEATTGPYSPLHF
V: TRBV7-2; size: -; D: TRBD1; J: TRBJ2-7; DNA: TGTGCCAGCAGTCTTGGACAGGGGATTATCTACGAGCAGTACTTC; CDR3: CASSLGQGIIYEQYF
V: TRBV20-1; size: -; D: -; J: TRBJ2-7; DNA: TGCAGTGCTAGGCATCGGAGAGAAAACTCCTACGAGCAGTACTTC; CDR3: CSARHRRENSYEQYF
V: TRBV19; size: -; D: -; J: TRBJ1-5; DNA: TGTGCCATCAGTGAGTCGCGGGGGGGCGCGGGGCAGCCCCAGCATTTT; CDR3: CAISESRGGAGQPQHF
V: TRBV29-1; size: -; D: -; J: TRBJ1-5; DNA: TGCAGCGTTGAACTGGAGGCGTATCAGCCCCAGCATTTT; CDR3: CSVELEAYQPQHF
V: TRBV15; size: -; D: -; J: TRBJ2-3; DNA: TGTGCCACCAGCAACCAGGACTTGAACACAGATACGCAGTATTTT; CDR3: CATSNQDLNTDTQYF
V: TRBV10-3; size: -; D: -; J: TRBJ1-1; DNA: TGTGCCATCAGCGCGAACAAGGACACTGAAGCTTTCTTT; CDR3: CAISANKDTEAFF
V: TRBV20-1; size: -; D: -; J: TRBJ1-3; DNA: TGCAGTGCTGGAACAGGAAACACCATATATTTT; CDR3: CSAGTGNTIYF
V: TRBV29-1; size: -; D: TRBD2; J: TRBJ2-3; DNA: TGCAGCGTTGCCCTCTCTCGCGGGGGGGTCACAGATACGCAGTATTTT; CDR3: CSVALSRGGVTDTQYF
V: TRBV20-1; size: -; D: -; J: TRBJ2-1; DNA: TGCAGTGCTAGCCACCGCGACGGTCACCCTGCCAATGAGCAGTTCTTC; CDR3: CSASHRDGHPANEQFF
V: TRBV2; size: -; D: -; J: TRBJ1-4; DNA: TGTGCCAGCAGTGCCAGGGGCACTGAAAAACTGTTTTTT; CDR3: CASSARGTEKLFF
V: TRBV25-1; size: -; D: TRBD1; J: TRBJ2-5; DNA: TGTGCCAGCAGTGTATCCCTGGGACAGGGGTTCCAAGAGACCCAGTACTTC; CDR3: CASSVSLGQGFQETQYF
V: TRBV7-9; size: -; D: -; J: TRBJ2-3; DNA: TGTGCCAGCAGCCCGCTGGGGAGCTCTAGCACAGATACGCAGTATTTT; CDR3: CASSPLGSSSTDTQYF
V: TRBV30; size: -; D: -; J: TRBJ1-1; DNA: TGTGCCTGGACCCCCCAATGGGGCACTGAAGCTTTCTTT; CDR3: CAWTPQWGTEAFF
V: TRBV2; size: many; D: -; J: TRBJ2-7; DNA: TGTGCCAGCAGAGCTCAGTTGGGGGAGCAGTACTTC; CDR3: CASRAQLGEQYF
V: TRBV6-1; size: many; D: -; J: TRBJ1-5; DNA: TGTGCCAGCAGAGCCCTCCGGGGGGGGGCAAATCAGCCCCAGCATTTT; CDR3: CASRALRGGANQPQHF
V: TRBV12-3/TRBV12-4; size: -; D: -; J: TRBJ2-7; DNA: TGTGCCAGCAGTTTAGTGCTCTACGAGCAGTACTTC; CDR3: CASSLVLYEQYF
V: TRBV2; size: -; D: -; J: TRBJ1-4; DNA: TGTGCCAGCAGTGATACACTGGGGCGTAATGAAAAACTGTTTTTT; CDR3: CASSDTLGRNEKLFF
V: TRBV12-3/TRBV12-4; size: many; D: -; J: TRBJ1-1; DNA: TGTGCCAGCAGGCCAGGGTTCATGAACACTGAAGCTTTCTTT; CDR3: CASRPGFMNTEAFF
V: TRBV7-9; size: -; D: -; J: TRBJ2-7; DNA: TGTGCCAGCAGCTTAGATAAAGGGGGACTCTCCTACGAGCAGTACTTC; CDR3: CASSLDKGGLSYEQYF
V: TRBV5-1; size: -; D: -; J: TRBJ1-2; DNA: TGTGCCAGCAGCAGCCCGGGGACGAAAGCTAACTATGGCTACACCTTC; CDR3: CASSSPGTKANYGYTF
V: TRBV12-3/TRBV12-4; size: many; D: -; J: TRBJ1-1; DNA: TGTGCCAGCAGTGGCGACACTGAAGCTTTCTTT; CDR3: CASSGDTEAFF
V: TRBV24-1; size: many; D: TRBD1; J: TRBJ2-2; DNA: TGTGCCACCAGTGACTTTGGACAGGGGAGGGACGGGGAGCTGTTTTTT; CDR3: CATSDFGQGRDGELFF
V: TRBV29-1; size: -; D: TRBD1; J: TRBJ2-7; DNA: TGCAGCGTTGAAGGGGGGACAGGGTTCTACGAGCAGTACTTC; CDR3: CSVEGGTGFYEQYF
V: TRBV19; size: -; D: -; J: TRBJ1-1; DNA: TGTGCCAGTAGTTTCCTGAACACTGAAGCTTTCTTT; CDR3: CASSFLNTEAFF
V: TRBV12-3/TRBV12-4; size: -; D: -; J: TRBJ1-2; DNA: TGTGCCAGCGGTGACCTCTGGACGGGTAATGGTTACACCTTC; CDR3: CASGDLWTGNGYTF
V: TRBV20-1; size: many; D: TRBD2; J: TRBJ2-7; DNA: TGCAGTGCAAAAGGGGCCGGACTAGCGGGGTTTTACGAGCAGTACTTC; CDR3: CSAKGAGLAGFYEQYF